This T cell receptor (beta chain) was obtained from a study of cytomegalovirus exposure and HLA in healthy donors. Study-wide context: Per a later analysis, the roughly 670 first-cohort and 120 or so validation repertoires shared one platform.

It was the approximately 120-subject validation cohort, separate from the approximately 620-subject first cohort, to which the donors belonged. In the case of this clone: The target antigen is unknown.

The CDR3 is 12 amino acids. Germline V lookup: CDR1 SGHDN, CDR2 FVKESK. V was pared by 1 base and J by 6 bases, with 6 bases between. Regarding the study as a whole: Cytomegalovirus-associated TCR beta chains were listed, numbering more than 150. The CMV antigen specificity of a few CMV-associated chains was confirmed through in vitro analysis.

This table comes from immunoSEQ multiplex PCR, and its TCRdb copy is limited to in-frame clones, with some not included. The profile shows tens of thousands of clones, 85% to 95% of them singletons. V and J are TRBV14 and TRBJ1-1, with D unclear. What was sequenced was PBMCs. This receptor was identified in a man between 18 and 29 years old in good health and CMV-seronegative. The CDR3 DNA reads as TGTGCCAGCAGCCAAGGAGGAGCTGAAGCTTTCTTT. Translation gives CASSQGGAEAFF. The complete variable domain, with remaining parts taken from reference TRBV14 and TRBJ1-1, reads EAGVTQFPSHSVIEKGQTVTLRCDPISGHDNLYWYRRVMGKEIKFLLHFVKESKQDESGMPNNRFLAERTGGTYSTLKVQPAELEDSGVYFCASSQGGAEAFFGQGTRLTVV.